The 6 T cell receptor beta chains presented below share a single source sample, sequenced in a study of shared clonotypes between healthy human individuals. The method was immunoSEQ multiplex PCR; TCRdb's version includes in-frame clones alone and lacks a portion of them. The data contain hundreds of thousands of clones, about 74% of them singletons. Sequenced input: memory CD4+ T cells sorted from blood. Subset indicated: CD45RA-negative fraction. These receptors came from a woman under 40 in good health.

The rearrangement links TRBV19 to TRBJ2-1; 13 bases are shared with TRBD2. Germline lookup yields CDR1 LNHDA and CDR2 SQIVND (reference sequence). V lost 5 bases, J lost 9 bases, and 7 bases stayed unmatched. The length of the CDR3 is 15 residues. CDR3 loop: CASSVGLAGVGEQFF. Here the CDR3 DNA reads TGTGCCAGTAGTGTCGGACTAGCGGGAGTAGGTGAGCAGTTCTTC.

V is TRBV20-1 and J is TRBJ2-7, with a tentative D call TRBD2 (5 bases). V lost 6 bases, J lost 5 bases, and 11 bases lay in between. There are 11 residues in the CDR3. CDR1 is DFQATT and CDR2 is SNEGSKA in the germline V gene (reference sequence). In DNA form, the CDR3 reads TGCAGTGCCGAACGGGGAGACGAGCAGTACTTC. Translating it yields CSAERGDEQYF.

The chain links TRBV18 to TRBJ2-5; 8 bases are shared with TRBD1. V was pared by 3 bases and J by 4 bases, with 7 bases of the junction left unmatched. The CDR3 contains 15 residues. Germline V gene lookup returns CDR1 KGHSH and CDR2 LQKENI. The CDR3 spells CASSPRRQGLETQYF. In nucleotides, the CDR3 is TGTGCCAGCTCACCGAGGAGACAGGGGTTAGAGACCCAGTACTTC.

This chain links TRBV30 with TRBJ1-5; 7 bases agree with TRBD1. The CDR3 has 15 amino acids. Germline V gives CDR1 GTSNPN, CDR2 SVGIG (reference sequence). The junction had 11 bases not matched to a gene; V was cut back by 3 bases and J by 6 bases. In nucleotides, the CDR3 is TGTGCCTGGAGAAAAAAGACAGGGAATAGTCAGCCCCAGCATTTT. Amino acid sequence: CAWRKKTGNSQPQHF.

This clone occurred once. One end of the junction varies from germline; a read error may be responsible. This chain connects TRBV6-5 to TRBJ2-1, with TRBD2 matching over 9 bases. This CDR3 comprises 14 residues. Germline CDR1 is MNHEY and CDR2 is SVGAGI. The CDR3 loop reads CASTSAGGYTEQFF. The CDR3 DNA sequence: TGTGCCAGCACCTCGGCGGGAGGGTACACTGAGCAGTTCTTC.

Only a few counts were recorded for this clone. The chain couples TRBV5-6 to TRBJ2-5, with D perhaps TRBD1 or TRBD2 (5 bases each). The CDR3 contains 17 residues. Trimming cost V 1 base and J 5 bases, with 21 bases left between them. Germline CDR1 reads SGHDT; CDR2 reads YYEEEE. The CDR3 reads CASSLLPSGVGVETQYF. Here the CDR3 DNA reads TGTGCCAGCAGCTTGTTGCCAAGCGGAGTAGGGGTTGAGACCCAGTACTTC.